These T cell receptor beta chains were read from a single sample in a study of T cells in localized non-small cell lung cancer. TCRdb's table, derived via immunoSEQ multiplex PCR, lists solely in-frame clones and lacks some. Counted here are about 4,500 clones, around 94% occurring once; the ten biggest clones make up about 3%. The sequences come from peripheral blood, collected before any cancer treatment. The source is a woman aged 35-70 years with stage I lung adenocarcinoma. The CDR3 runs from the conserved cysteine through the conserved F or W. A D gene is named only where the DNA matches it firmly. Clone size appears in some rows only: once, few, many, or a class for an expanded clone.

D gene: .
J gene: TRBJ1-4
V gene: TRBV27
clone size: .
CDR3 DNA: TGTGCCAGCAGGTCCTCCTTTTTAGTAAATAATGAAAAACTGTTTTTT
CDR3 protein: CASRSSFLVNNEKLFF

D gene: .
J gene: TRBJ1-2
V gene: TRBV6-5
clone size: .
CDR3 DNA: TGTGCCAGCAGCTACAACCTACCCCCAGTAAACTATGGCTACACCTTC
CDR3 protein: CASSYNLPPVNYGYTF

D gene: TRBD1
J gene: TRBJ1-2
V gene: TRBV28
clone size: .
CDR3 DNA: TGTGCCAGCAGTTTACCCCGGACAGGGTATGGCTACACCTTC
CDR3 protein: CASSLPRTGYGYTF

D gene: .
J gene: TRBJ2-7
V gene: TRBV7-6
clone size: .
CDR3 DNA: TGTGCCAGCAGCTCGGTCCCGGACGGATACGAGCAGTACTTC
CDR3 protein: CASSSVPDGYEQYF

D gene: .
J gene: TRBJ2-7
V gene: TRBV6-5
clone size: .
CDR3 DNA: TGTGCCAGCAGTTACCAGGACCCATACGAGCAGTACTTC
CDR3 protein: CASSYQDPYEQYF

D gene: .
J gene: TRBJ1-4
V gene: TRBV4-1
clone size: .
CDR3 DNA: TGCGCCAGCAGCCAATTGTCAACTGAAAAACTGTTTTTT
CDR3 protein: CASSQLSTEKLFF

D gene: .
J gene: TRBJ2-3
V gene: TRBV28
clone size: .
CDR3 DNA: TGTGCCAGCAGTTTTAGGCGCGGAGGGAGCACAGATACGCAGTATTTT
CDR3 protein: CASSFRRGGSTDTQYF

D gene: .
J gene: TRBJ2-5
V gene: TRBV27
clone size: .
CDR3 DNA: TGTGCCAGCAGTTCCGCAGGGGTCTACCAAGAGACCCAGTACTTC
CDR3 protein: CASSSAGVYQETQYF

D gene: .
J gene: TRBJ2-3
V gene: TRBV7-9
clone size: .
CDR3 DNA: TGTGCCAGCAGCTTGGGCACAGATACGCAGTATTTT
CDR3 protein: CASSLGTDTQYF

D gene: .
J gene: TRBJ1-1
V gene: TRBV6-5
clone size: .
CDR3 DNA: TGTGCCAGCAGTCGTGCGGGCGCAGCGGCTGAAGCTTTCTTT
CDR3 protein: CASSRAGAAAEAFF

D gene: .
J gene: TRBJ1-5
V gene: TRBV2
clone size: few
CDR3 DNA: TGTGCCAGCCAAGGGACCTGGAATCAGCCCCAGCATTTT
CDR3 protein: CASQGTWNQPQHF

D gene: .
J gene: TRBJ1-4
V gene: TRBV10-2
clone size: .
CDR3 DNA: TGCGCCAGCAGTGAAACAGGGCCGCAAAAACTGTTTTTT
CDR3 protein: CASSETGPQKLFF

D gene: .
J gene: TRBJ1-3
V gene: TRBV9
clone size: .
CDR3 DNA: TGTGCCAGCAGTTTAGGGGATGGAAACACCATATATTTT
CDR3 protein: CASSLGDGNTIYF

D gene: TRBD1
J gene: TRBJ1-2
V gene: TRBV4-1
clone size: .
CDR3 DNA: TGCGCCAGCAGCCAAGGGGGACAGGTTAGCTATGGCTACACCTTC
CDR3 protein: CASSQGGQVSYGYTF

D gene: TRBD1
J gene: TRBJ2-7
V gene: TRBV19
clone size: .
CDR3 DNA: TGTGCCAGTAGACGGACCCCGGGACAGGGGGGATCCTACGAGCAGTACTTC
CDR3 protein: CASRRTPGQGGSYEQYF

D gene: TRBD2
J gene: TRBJ2-5
V gene: TRBV7-2
clone size: once
CDR3 DNA: TGTGCCAGCAGCCTAGCGGGCACCCACCAAGAGACCCAGTACTTC
CDR3 protein: CASSLAGTHQETQYF

D gene: TRBD1
J gene: TRBJ2-7
V gene: TRBV29-1
clone size: .
CDR3 DNA: TGCAGCGTCTACGGGACAGGGGGCGAAGGCTCCTACGAGCAGTACTTC
CDR3 protein: CSVYGTGGEGSYEQYF

D gene: .
J gene: TRBJ1-2
V gene: TRBV5-1
clone size: .
CDR3 DNA: TGCGCCAGCAGCTTGGTGGCAGAGTATGGCTACACCTTC
CDR3 protein: CASSLVAEYGYTF

D gene: TRBD2
J gene: TRBJ2-1
V gene: TRBV5-1
clone size: .
CDR3 DNA: TGCGCCAGTGGGTCATTAGCGGGAAACGACTACAATGAGCAGTTCTTC
CDR3 protein: CASGSLAGNDYNEQFF

D gene: TRBD1
J gene: TRBJ1-1
V gene: TRBV10-3
clone size: .
CDR3 DNA: TGTGCCATCAGAACCGGGACAGGGGAAGCTGAAGCTTTCTTT
CDR3 protein: CAIRTGTGEAEAFF

D gene: TRBD2
J gene: TRBJ2-5
V gene: TRBV19
clone size: .
CDR3 DNA: TGTGCCAGTAGTAGGGGACTAGCGCTTGGGGAGACCCAGTACTTC
CDR3 protein: CASSRGLALGETQYF

D gene: TRBD2
J gene: TRBJ2-2
V gene: TRBV9
clone size: .
CDR3 DNA: TGTGCCAGCAGCGTAGGCGGGGGCACCGGGGAGCTGTTTTTT
CDR3 protein: CASSVGGGTGELFF

D gene: TRBD2
J gene: TRBJ2-1
V gene: TRBV30
clone size: .
CDR3 DNA: TGTGCCTGGAGTGTACGTAGCGGGGACCTCAATAAGCAGTTCTTC
CDR3 protein: CAWSVRSGDLNKQFF

D gene: TRBD2
J gene: TRBJ2-1
V gene: TRBV7-2
clone size: once
CDR3 DNA: TGTGCCAGCAGCTTGGGAAGCGGGAGGTCCTACAATGAGCAGTTCTTC
CDR3 protein: CASSLGSGRSYNEQFF

D gene: TRBD2
J gene: TRBJ2-1
V gene: TRBV19
clone size: .
CDR3 DNA: TGTGCCAGTAGTCTACGACTAGCGGGAGGCAATGAGCAGTTCTTC
CDR3 protein: CASSLRLAGGNEQFF

D gene: .
J gene: TRBJ2-1
V gene: TRBV28
clone size: .
CDR3 DNA: TGTGCCAGCAGTGAGCTGGACTACAATGAGCAGTTCTTC
CDR3 protein: CASSELDYNEQFF

D gene: .
J gene: TRBJ2-7
V gene: TRBV4-1
clone size: .
CDR3 DNA: TGCGCCAGCAGCCAAGGAGCTTTCTACGAGCAGTACTTC
CDR3 protein: CASSQGAFYEQYF